This TCR beta chain was documented in a study of T cell responses to AZD1222 COVID-19 vaccine. Looking at the study overall: Second-dose recipients at about 4 or about 12 weeks were treated as one pooled group. Study-level findings and limits: Donors were largely white British and mainly female; clonal diversity was possibly underestimated.

Germline trimming cut 3 bases from V and 1 base from J; bases unmatched to any gene: 3. CDR1 and CDR2 (germline): LNHDA, SQIVND (reference sequence). The CDR3 runs 15 residues. This clone was seen a handful of times. No antigen is known for it. TCRdb's copy holds only in-frame clones and misses some; the assay was immunoSEQ multiplex PCR. In the table there are 130,000 or so clones, 80% to 90% of which are singletons. This chain links TRBV19 with TRBJ2-7; 10 nucleotides line up with TRBD2. The TCR originated in an adult in good health. The sample in question was peripheral blood, obtained on day 0 of AZD1222 vaccination. The CDR3 sequence: CASSIKGLASYEQYF. The CDR3 DNA reads as TGTGCCAGTAGTATCAAGGGACTAGCGTCCTACGAGCAGTACTTC.